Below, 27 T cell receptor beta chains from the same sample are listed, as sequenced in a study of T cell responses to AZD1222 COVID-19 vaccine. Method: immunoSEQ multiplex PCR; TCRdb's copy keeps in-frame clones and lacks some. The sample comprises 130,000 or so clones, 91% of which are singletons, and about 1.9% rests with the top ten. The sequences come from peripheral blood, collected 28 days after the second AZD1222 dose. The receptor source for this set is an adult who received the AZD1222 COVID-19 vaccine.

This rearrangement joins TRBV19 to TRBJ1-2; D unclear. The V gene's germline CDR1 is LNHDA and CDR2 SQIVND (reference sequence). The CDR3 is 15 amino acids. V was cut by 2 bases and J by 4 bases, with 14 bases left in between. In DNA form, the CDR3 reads TGTGCCAGTAGTATATACCATATGGTGGGCTATGGCTACACCTTC. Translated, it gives CASSIYHMVGYGYTF.

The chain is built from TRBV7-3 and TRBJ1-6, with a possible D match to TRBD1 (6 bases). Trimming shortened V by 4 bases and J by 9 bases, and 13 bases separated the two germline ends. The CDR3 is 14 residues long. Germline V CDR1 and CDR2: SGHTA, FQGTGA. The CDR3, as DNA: TGTGCCAGCAGCTACGGACAGAAGGGTTCACCCCTCCACTTT. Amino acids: CASSYGQKGSPLHF.

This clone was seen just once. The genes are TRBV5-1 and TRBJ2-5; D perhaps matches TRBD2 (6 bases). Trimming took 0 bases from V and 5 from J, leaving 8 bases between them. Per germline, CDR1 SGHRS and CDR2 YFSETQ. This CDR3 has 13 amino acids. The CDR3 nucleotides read TGCGCCAGCAGCTTGGGGCTAGCGGAGACCCAGTACTTC. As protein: CASSLGLAETQYF.

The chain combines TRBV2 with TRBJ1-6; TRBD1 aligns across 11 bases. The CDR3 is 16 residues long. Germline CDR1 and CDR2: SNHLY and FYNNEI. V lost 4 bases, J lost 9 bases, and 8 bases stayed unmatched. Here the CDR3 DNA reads TGTGCCAGCAGTGCCCGGACAGGGGGCGGAAGTTCACCCCTCCACTTT. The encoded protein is CASSARTGGGSSPLHF. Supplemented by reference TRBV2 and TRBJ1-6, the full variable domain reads EPEVTQTPSHQVTQMGQEVILRCVPISNHLYFYWYRQILGQKVEFLVSFYNNEISEKSEIFDDQFSVERPDGSNFTLKIRSTKLEDSAMYFCASSARTGGGSSPLHFGNGTRLTVT.

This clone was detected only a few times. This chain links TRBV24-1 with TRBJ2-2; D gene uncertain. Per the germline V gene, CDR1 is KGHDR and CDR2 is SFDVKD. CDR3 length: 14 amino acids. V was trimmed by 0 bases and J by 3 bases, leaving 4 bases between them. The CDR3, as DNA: TGTGCCACCAGTGATTTGTCGGACACCGGGGAGCTGTTTTTT. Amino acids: CATSDLSDTGELFF.

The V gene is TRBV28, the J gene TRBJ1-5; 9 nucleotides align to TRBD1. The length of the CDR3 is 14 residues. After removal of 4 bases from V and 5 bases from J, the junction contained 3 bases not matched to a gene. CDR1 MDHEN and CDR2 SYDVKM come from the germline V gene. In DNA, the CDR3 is TGTGCCAGCAGTTCGGACAGGGGCGATCAGCCCCAGCATTTT. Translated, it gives CASSSDRGDQPQHF.

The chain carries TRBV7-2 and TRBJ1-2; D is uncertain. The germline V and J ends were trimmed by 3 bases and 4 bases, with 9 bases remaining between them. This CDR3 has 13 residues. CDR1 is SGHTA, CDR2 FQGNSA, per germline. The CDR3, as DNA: TGTGCCAGCAGCTTTGGGCAGACCTATGGCTACACCTTC. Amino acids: CASSFGQTYGYTF.

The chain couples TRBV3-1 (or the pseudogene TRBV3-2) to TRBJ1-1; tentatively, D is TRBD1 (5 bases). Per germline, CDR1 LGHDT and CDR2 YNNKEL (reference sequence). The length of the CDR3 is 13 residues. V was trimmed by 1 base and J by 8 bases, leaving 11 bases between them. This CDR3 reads CASSQVGPREAFF. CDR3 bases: TGTGCCAGCAGCCAAGTGGGGCCAAGGGAAGCTTTCTTT.

Here the CDR3 reads CASSFQDSTDTQYF. The CDR3 bases are TGTGCCAGCAGTTTCCAGGATAGCACAGATACGCAGTATTTT. The J gene is TRBJ2-3, the V gene TRBV27; no reliable D call. The CDR3 spans 14 residues. Germline V gene sequence: CDR1 MNHEY, CDR2 SMNVEV (reference sequence). Trimming stripped 3 bases from V and 0 bases from J, with 7 bases between.

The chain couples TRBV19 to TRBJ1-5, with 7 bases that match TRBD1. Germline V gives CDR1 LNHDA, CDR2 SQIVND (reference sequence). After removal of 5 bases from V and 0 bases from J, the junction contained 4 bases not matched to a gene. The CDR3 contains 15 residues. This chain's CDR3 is CASSSTGISNQPQHF. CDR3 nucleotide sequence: TGTGCCAGTAGTTCGACAGGGATTAGCAATCAGCCCCAGCATTTT.

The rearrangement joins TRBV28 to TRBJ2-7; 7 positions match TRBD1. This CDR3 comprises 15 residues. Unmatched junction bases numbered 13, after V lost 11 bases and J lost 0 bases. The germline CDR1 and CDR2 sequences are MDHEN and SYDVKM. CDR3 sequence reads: CARPQGIPFSYEQYV. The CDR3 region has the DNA TGTGCCCGACCACAGGGGATCCCCTTCTCCTACGAGCAGTACGTC.

The CDR3 DNA is TGTGCCAGCAGCTTAGCGCGGGGGACACAGAACACTGAAGCTTTCTTT. This gives the protein CASSLARGTQNTEAFF. The chain joins TRBV7-2 to TRBJ1-1; perhaps TRBD1 as D (6 bases). From germline, CDR1 is SGHTA and CDR2 FQGNSA. This CDR3 region has 16 residues. Trimming left V 0 bases short and J 1 base short, with 12 bases between.

The CDR3 loop reads CASSTHLPSDRGLDTIYF. DNA for the CDR3: TGTGCCAGCAGCACCCACCTGCCTTCGGACAGGGGGCTGGACACCATATATTTT. This rearrangement joins TRBV21-1 to TRBJ1-3; the tabulated D call, TRBD1, remains unverified against the DNA. TRBV21-1 is annotated as a pseudogene. This CDR3 comprises 18 residues.

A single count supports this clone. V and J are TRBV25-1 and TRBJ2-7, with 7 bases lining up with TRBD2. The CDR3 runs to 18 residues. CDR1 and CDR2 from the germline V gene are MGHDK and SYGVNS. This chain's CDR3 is CASSEYTGGGPHPYEQYV. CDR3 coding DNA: TGTGCCAGCAGTGAATATACGGGCGGGGGACCCCACCCCTATGAGCAGTACGTC.

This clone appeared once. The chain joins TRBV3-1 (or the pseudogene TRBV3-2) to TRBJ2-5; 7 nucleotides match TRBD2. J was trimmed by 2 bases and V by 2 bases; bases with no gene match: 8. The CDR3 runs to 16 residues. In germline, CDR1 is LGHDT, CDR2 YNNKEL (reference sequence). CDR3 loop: CASSQISASGQETQYF. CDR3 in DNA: TGTGCCAGCAGCCAAATATCCGCTAGCGGTCAAGAGACCCAGTACTTC.

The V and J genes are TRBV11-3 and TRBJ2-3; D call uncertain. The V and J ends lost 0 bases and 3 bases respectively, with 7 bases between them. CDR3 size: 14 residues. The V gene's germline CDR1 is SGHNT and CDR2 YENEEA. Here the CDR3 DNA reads TGTGCCAGCAGCTTAGATGGTGGGACAGATACGCAGTATTTT. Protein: CASSLDGGTDTQYF.

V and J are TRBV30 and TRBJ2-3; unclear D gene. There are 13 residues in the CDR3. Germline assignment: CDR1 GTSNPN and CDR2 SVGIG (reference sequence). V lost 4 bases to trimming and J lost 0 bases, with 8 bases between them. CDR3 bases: TGTGCCTGGATCAAACTGAGCACAGATACGCAGTATTTT. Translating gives CAWIKLSTDTQYF.

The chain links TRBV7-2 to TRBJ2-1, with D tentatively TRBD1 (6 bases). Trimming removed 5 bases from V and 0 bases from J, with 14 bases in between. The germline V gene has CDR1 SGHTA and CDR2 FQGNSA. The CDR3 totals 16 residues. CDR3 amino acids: CASSPRGGFSYNEQFF. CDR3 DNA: TGTGCCAGCAGCCCCCGAGGGGGATTCTCCTACAATGAGCAGTTCTTC.

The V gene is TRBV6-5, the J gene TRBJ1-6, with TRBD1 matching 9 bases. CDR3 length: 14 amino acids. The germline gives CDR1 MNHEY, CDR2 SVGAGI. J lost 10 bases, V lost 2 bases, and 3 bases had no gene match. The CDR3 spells CASSYQGQGSPLHF. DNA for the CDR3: TGTGCCAGCAGTTACCAGGGACAGGGCTCACCCCTCCACTTT.

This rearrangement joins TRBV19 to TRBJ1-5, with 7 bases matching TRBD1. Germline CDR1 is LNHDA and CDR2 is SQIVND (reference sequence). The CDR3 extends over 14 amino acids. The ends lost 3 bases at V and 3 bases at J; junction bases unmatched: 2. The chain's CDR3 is CASSMGQLNQPQHF. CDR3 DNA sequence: TGTGCCAGTAGTATGGGACAGCTCAATCAGCCCCAGCATTTT.

The CDR3 is CASSRGTSEAGELFF. CDR3 in DNA: TGTGCCAGCAGCCGCGGGACTAGCGAGGCCGGGGAGCTGTTTTTT. The chain carries TRBV9 and TRBJ2-2; 10 nucleotides align to TRBD2. The CDR3 totals 15 residues. V dropped 4 bases and J dropped 6; count of bases not matched to a gene: 6. The germline V gene has CDR1 SGDLS and CDR2 YYNGEE.

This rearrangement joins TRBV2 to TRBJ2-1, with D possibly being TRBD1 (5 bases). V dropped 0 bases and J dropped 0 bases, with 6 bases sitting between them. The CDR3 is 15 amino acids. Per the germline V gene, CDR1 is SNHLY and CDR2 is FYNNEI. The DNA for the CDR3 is TGTGCCAGCAGTGAAGCCCAGGGCTCCTACAATGAGCAGTTCTTC. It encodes CASSEAQGSYNEQFF. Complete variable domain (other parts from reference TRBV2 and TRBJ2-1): EPEVTQTPSHQVTQMGQEVILRCVPISNHLYFYWYRQILGQKVEFLVSFYNNEISEKSEIFDDQFSVERPDGSNFTLKIRSTKLEDSAMYFCASSEAQGSYNEQFFGPGTRLTVL.

CDR3 residues: CASSQDLGTGGSPLHF. The CDR3 nucleotides read TGCGCCAGCAGCCAAGATTTAGGGACAGGGGGTTCACCCCTCCACTTT. This chain uses TRBV4-1 with TRBJ1-6, with 11 bases matching TRBD1. The CDR3 totals 16 residues. Germline V gene lookup returns CDR1 MGHRA and CDR2 YSYEKL. V lost 0 bases to trimming and J lost 9 bases; unmatched junction nucleotides: 4.

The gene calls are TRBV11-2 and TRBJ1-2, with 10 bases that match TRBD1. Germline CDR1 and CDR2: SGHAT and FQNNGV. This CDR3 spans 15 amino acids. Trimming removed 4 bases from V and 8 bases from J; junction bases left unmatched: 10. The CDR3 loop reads CASSSRQGATRGYTF. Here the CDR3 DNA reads TGTGCCAGCAGCTCACGACAGGGGGCTACGAGGGGCTACACCTTC.

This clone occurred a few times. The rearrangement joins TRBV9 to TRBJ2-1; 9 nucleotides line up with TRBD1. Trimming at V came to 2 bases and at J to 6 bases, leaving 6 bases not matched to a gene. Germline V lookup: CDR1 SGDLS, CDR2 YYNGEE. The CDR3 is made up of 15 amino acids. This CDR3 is CASSVGQGLTNEQFF. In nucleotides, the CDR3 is TGTGCCAGCAGCGTTGGACAGGGGCTCACCAATGAGCAGTTCTTC.

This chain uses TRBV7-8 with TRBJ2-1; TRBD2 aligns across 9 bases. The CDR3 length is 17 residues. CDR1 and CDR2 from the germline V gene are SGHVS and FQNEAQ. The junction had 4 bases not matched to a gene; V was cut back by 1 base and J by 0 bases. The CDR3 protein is CASSLGGSGSSYNEQFF. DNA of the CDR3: TGTGCCAGCAGCTTAGGAGGTAGCGGGAGCTCCTACAATGAGCAGTTCTTC.

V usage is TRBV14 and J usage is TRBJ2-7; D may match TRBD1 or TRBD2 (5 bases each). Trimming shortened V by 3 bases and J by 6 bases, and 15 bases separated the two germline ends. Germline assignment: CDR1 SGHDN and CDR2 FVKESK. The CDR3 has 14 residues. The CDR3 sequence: CASSQGTKGREQYV. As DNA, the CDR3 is TGTGCCAGCAGCCAGGGGACCAAAGGTCGCGAGCAGTACGTC.